This TCR beta chain comes out of a study of cytomegalovirus exposure and HLA in healthy donors. Study-level background: Researchers found that more than 70% of around 400 genotyped donors fell within the Caucasian-associated ancestry cluster. Broader study findings: TCR beta chains associated with HLA were, in a later analysis, more clonally expanded than equally common others.

The CDR3 has 16 residues. From germline, CDR1 is LGHNA and CDR2 YNFKEQ. The V gene end was trimmed by 1 base and the J gene end by 1 base; junction bases not matched to a gene: 2. This PCR relied on a set of 60 Vbeta primers and 13 Jbeta primers. Only in-frame clones appear in the TCRdb table, and some are missing; sequencing was by immunoSEQ multiplex PCR. The sample includes about 120,000 clones. Notes on this clone: Its target is not known.

Healthy bone marrow donors formed the donor group. This sequence originates from a young man in good health and CMV-seronegative. The sequencing input was PBMCs. The chain uses TRBV4-2 and TRBJ2-5; 11 bases line up with TRBD2. CDR3 residues: CASSQGGLAGQETQYF. CDR3 DNA: TGTGCCAGCAGCCAAGGAGGACTAGCGGGCCAAGAGACCCAGTACTTC.